The T cell receptor (beta chain) described here comes from a study of tumor-infiltrating lymphocytes in primary liver carcinoma. As for the study in general: Aged between 30 and 69 years, the patients were men and women. Every sample contained roughly 3.5 to 7.13 million productive TCRbeta reads, and these numbers were similar from one tissue type to another.

The study co-extracted DNA and RNA from roughly 20-30 mg of unsorted bulk tissue. On this clonotype itself: Its antigen is currently unknown.

The researchers produced TCR beta cDNA from around 500 ng total RNA with a constant-region primer. Modified slightly, ARM-PCR produced TCR beta libraries over three nested multiplex PCR rounds. TCRdb called the multiplex PCR reads again in MiXCR, with one record for every CDR3 protein. The table records roughly 30,000 distinct CDR3 sequences, 70% to 80% of them present only once. Overall study findings and caveats: Roughly 8-24% of top clones, and no more, occurred in all five tumor regions. Tumor-blood pairs (like tumor-adjacent pairs) overlapped less than tumor region pairs did.

This sequence was found in a woman under 40 with primary liver carcinoma and hepatitis B virus infection. The sequenced material came from liver tumor tissue from sampling region 3. Subset defined: tumor region T3, left-lateral pole.

CDR3 DNA: TGTGCCAGCATTGGTTCGGCCCCACGTGTTCGGTACTTC. As protein: CASIGSAPRVRYF. This rearrangement joins TRBV28 to TRBJ2-4; D unclear. V was trimmed by 7 bases and J by 15 bases, leaving 22 bases between them. CDR3 length: 13 amino acids. Germline V gene sequence: CDR1 MDHEN, CDR2 SYDVKM.